One sample yielded the 20 T cell receptor beta chains listed below, sequenced in a study of T cell responses to AZD1222 COVID-19 vaccine. Measured with immunoSEQ multiplex PCR; TCRdb has only the in-frame clones, and not every one. The sample has some 140,000 clones; around 89% are singletons. Sequenced here: peripheral blood, sampled on day 0 of AZD1222 vaccination. The receptors here all came from an adult in good health.

This clone occurred once. The rearrangement joins TRBV6-5 to TRBJ1-2; D unresolved. Germline CDR1 is MNHEY and CDR2 is SVGAGI. Trimming left V 2 bases short and J 0 bases short, with 13 bases between. This CDR3 spans 16 amino acids. DNA of the CDR3: TGTGCCAGCAGTTACGGCCTCAGAAACGCTAACTATGGCTACACCTTC. It yields the protein CASSYGLRNANYGYTF.

This clone was observed once. The chain links TRBV19 to TRBJ2-6, with 9 bases aligning to TRBD1. J gave up 2 bases and V 4 bases, and 12 bases lay outside the gene matches. Germline V gene lookup returns CDR1 LNHDA and CDR2 SQIVND (reference sequence). The CDR3 runs to 19 residues. DNA for the CDR3: TGTGCCAGTAGTAGGGGACAGGGACCCTCGGCAACTGGGGCCAACGTCCTGACTTTC. This encodes CASSRGQGPSATGANVLTF.

The chain has TRBV18 and TRBJ1-5; D gene unclear. V dropped 10 bases and J dropped 4 bases, with 11 bases sitting between them. The CDR3 spans 12 residues. The germline V gene encodes CDR1 KGHSH and CDR2 LQKENI. CDR3 residues: CATQEGNQPQHF. DNA for the CDR3: TGTGCCACCCAAGAAGGGAATCAGCCCCAGCATTTT.

The chain recombines TRBV28 with TRBJ2-1, with 10 bases aligning to TRBD2. The J segment lost 10 bases and the V segment lost 5 bases, leaving 11 bases of the junction unmatched. This CDR3 has 15 amino acids. In germline, CDR1 is MDHEN, CDR2 SYDVKM. CDR3 sequence: CASSPISGGAWEQFF. The CDR3 coding sequence is TGTGCCAGCAGTCCTATCAGCGGGGGGGCCTGGGAGCAGTTCTTC.

V gene TRBV7-2 combines with J gene TRBJ1-2; D may be TRBD1 (6 bases). V lost 5 bases to trimming and J lost 2 bases, with 12 bases between them. This CDR3 is built from 14 residues. Germline CDR1 and CDR2: SGHTA and FQGNSA. This CDR3 is CASSVEGGNYGYTF. For the CDR3, the DNA is TGTGCCAGCAGCGTTGAGGGGGGGAACTATGGCTACACCTTC.

The chain recombines TRBV9 with TRBJ1-5; possibly TRBD1 for D (5 bases). Per germline, CDR1 SGDLS and CDR2 YYNGEE. The V end lost 0 bases, the J end lost 0 bases, and 7 bases lay between the germline ends. The CDR3 totals 15 residues. The CDR3 protein is CASSVDGGSNQPQHF. The CDR3, as DNA: TGTGCCAGCAGCGTAGACGGGGGTAGCAATCAGCCCCAGCATTTT.

The genes are TRBV2 and TRBJ2-5, with 7 nucleotides matching TRBD2. This CDR3 comprises 12 residues. V shed 7 bases and J 2 bases; nucleotides not matched to a gene: 1. Germline V gives CDR1 SNHLY, CDR2 FYNNEI. The CDR3 DNA follows: TGTGCCAGCAAAGCGGGGCAAGAGACCCAGTACTTC. Translating it yields CASKAGQETQYF.

CDR3 in amino acids: CASSGQGITEAFF. The CDR3 region has the DNA TGTGCCAGCAGCGGCCAGGGAATCACTGAAGCTTTCTTT. The rearrangement links TRBV5-6 to TRBJ1-1; perhaps TRBD1 as D (5 bases). The V and J ends lost 4 bases and 4 bases respectively, with 11 bases between them. CDR3 length: 13 amino acids. The germline V gene encodes CDR1 SGHDT and CDR2 YYEEEE.

CDR3: CASSPTSRSTDTQYF. CDR3 nucleotide sequence: TGTGCCAGCAGCCCGACTAGCAGGTCCACAGATACGCAGTATTTT. The chain has TRBV3-1 (or the pseudogene TRBV3-2) and TRBJ2-3, with 7 bases aligning to TRBD2. CDR1 is LGHDT, CDR2 YNNKEL, per germline (reference sequence). V was clipped by 4 bases and J by 2 bases; unmatched bases: 6. The CDR3 contains 15 residues.

This clone was counted a few times. This chain joins TRBV5-1 and TRBJ1-6, with D perhaps matching TRBD1 (6 bases). The germline gives CDR1 SGHRS, CDR2 YFSETQ. V lost 4 bases, J lost 7 bases, and 12 bases lay in between. The CDR3 extends over 14 amino acids. CDR3 sequence (DNA): TGCGCCAGCAGCATGACAGGCAGCAATTCACCCCTCCACTTT. This sequence encodes CASSMTGSNSPLHF.

This chain links TRBV5-4 with TRBJ2-7; D gene unclear. The CDR3 runs to 11 residues. The V end was cut by 4 bases, the J end by 3 bases, with 5 bases between. CDR1 and CDR2 (germline): SGHNT, YYREEE (reference sequence). CDR3 amino acids: CASSLGYEQYF. CDR3 coding DNA: TGTGCCAGCAGCCTCGGCTACGAGCAGTACTTC.

This chain uses TRBV7-3 with TRBJ2-3, with D uncertain. CDR1 is SGHTA, CDR2 FQGTGA, per germline. This CDR3 is 15 amino acids long. Trimming pared 5 bases from V and 4 bases from J, leaving 16 bases between. CDR3 DNA: TGTGCCAGCAGCCAAAGGTCTGGAAAGGCAGATACGCAGTATTTT. This codes for CASSQRSGKADTQYF.

This chain joins TRBV2 and TRBJ2-7; tentatively, D is TRBD2 (5 bases). Trimming pared 8 bases from V and 4 bases from J, leaving 27 bases between. Germline V gene sequence: CDR1 SNHLY, CDR2 FYNNEI. The CDR3 has 17 residues. CDR3 nucleotides: TGTGCCAGCTACTCAATTCAACTAGGAAGACCTCCTTACGAGCAGTACTTC. Encoded protein: CASYSIQLGRPPYEQYF.

The gene calls are TRBV7-9 and TRBJ2-7, with TRBD1 identical over 10 bases. CDR3 length equals 16 residues. Per germline, CDR1 SEHNR and CDR2 FQNEAQ (reference sequence). Losses at the gene ends were 2 bases for V and 3 bases for J; bases not matched to a gene: 7. The CDR3 loop is CASSLYPGQGHYEQYF. CDR3 bases: TGTGCCAGCAGCTTATATCCGGGACAGGGGCACTACGAGCAGTACTTC.

V is TRBV5-1 and J is TRBJ2-7; 11 bases match TRBD2. Germline-derived CDR1 and CDR2 are SGHRS and YFSETQ. CDR3 length equals 14 residues. With 6 bases clipped from V and 1 base from J, the junction kept 3 bases outside the gene matches. CDR3 sequence: CASTLAGGSYEQYF. Written as DNA, the CDR3 is TGCGCCAGCACCCTAGCGGGGGGTTCCTACGAGCAGTACTTC.

This clone has more than one count but fewer than ten. The gene calls are TRBV28 and TRBJ2-1; TRBD2 matches at 11 bases. Germline V gene lookup returns CDR1 MDHEN and CDR2 SYDVKM. This CDR3 comprises 16 residues. V trimming: 4 bases; J trimming: 7 bases; junction bases outside the gene matches: 9. The CDR3 bases are TGTGCCAGCAGTTCGCTTAGCGGGGGGGCGGGTAATGAGCAGTTCTTC. It yields the protein CASSSLSGGAGNEQFF.

This chain joins TRBV7-2 and TRBJ1-3; 10 bases are a match to TRBD1. The CDR3 sequence is 15 residues long. Germline loops: CDR1 SGHTA, CDR2 FQGNSA. Trimming cost V 4 bases and J 4 bases; bases outside gene matches: 4. CDR3 coding DNA: TGTGCCAGCAGCTCGCGGACAGGGGGAGGAAACACCATATATTTT. This translates into CASSSRTGGGNTIYF. Supplemented by reference TRBV7-2 and TRBJ1-3, the full variable domain reads GAGVSQSPSNKVTEKGKDVELRCDPISGHTALYWYRQSLGQGLEFLIYFQGNSAPDKSGLPSDRFSAERTGGSVSTLTIQRTQQEDSAVYLCASSSRTGGGNTIYFGEGSWLTVV.

The CDR3 spells CASSPWGTYNEQFF. The CDR3 nucleotides are TGTGCCAGCAGCCCATGGGGGACATACAATGAGCAGTTCTTC. This chain links TRBV11-2 with TRBJ2-1; perhaps TRBD1 as D (6 bases). Germline-derived CDR1 and CDR2 are SGHAT and FQNNGV. The CDR3 contains 14 residues. The V gene lost 5 bases and the J gene lost 4 bases, with 12 bases spanning the gap.

This clone was detected only a few times. This chain uses TRBV7-9 with TRBJ1-1; D remains unclear. This CDR3 has 11 amino acids. The germline V and J ends were trimmed by 1 base and 7 bases, with 4 bases remaining between them. Germline assignment: CDR1 SEHNR and CDR2 FQNEAQ (reference sequence). The CDR3 DNA follows: TGTGCCAGCAGCTTAGGGATTGAAGCTTTCTTT. This sequence encodes CASSLGIEAFF.

The chain is built from TRBV18 and TRBJ2-7; TRBD1 aligns across 7 bases. Trimming at V came to 4 bases and at J to 2 bases, leaving 8 bases not matched to a gene. The germline CDR1 and CDR2 sequences are KGHSH and LQKENI. The length of the CDR3 is 15 residues. CDR3 DNA: TGTGCCAGCTCACAGGGACAGCCCATTGCCTACGAGCAGTACTTC. It is translated as CASSQGQPIAYEQYF.